Listed below are T cell receptor beta chains from one sample, sequenced in a study of blood T cell repertoires in COVID-19. The protocol was immunoSEQ multiplex PCR, while the TCRdb copy is restricted to in-frame clones and leaves out a portion. Here the sample spans some 170,000 clones, approximately 79% being singletons. Sequenced sample: peripheral blood. These receptors came from a woman aged 80 or over with acute or convalescent COVID-19. Each CDR3 is given with its conserved first and last residue. Fields, in order: D gene, J gene, clone size, V gene, CDR3 DNA, CDR3 protein. D genes are given only for firm matches. Part of the rows lack a size; the others show once, few, many or a class for expanded clones.

.	TRBJ2-5	.	TRBV6-5	TGTGCCAGCAGTTACGGCTCTAGAGGGTTCGGAGAGACCCAGTACTTC	CASSYGSRGFGETQYF
TRBD1	TRBJ1-3	.	TRBV30	TGTGCCGGACAGGGAAGCTCTGGAAACACCATATATTTT	CAGQGSSGNTIYF
TRBD2	TRBJ2-7	many	TRBV7-2	TGTGCCAGCAGCTTAGGCCGGACTAGCGGGAGGGCCCTCTCCTACGAGCAGTACTTC	CASSLGRTSGRALSYEQYF
.	TRBJ1-1	.	TRBV16	TGTGCCAGCAGCCGAGTCACTGAAGCTTTCTTT	CASSRVTEAFF
.	TRBJ2-1	.	TRBV19	TGTGCCAGTAGGGGGGGACTGCTCTACAATGAGCAGTTCTTC	CASRGGLLYNEQFF
.	TRBJ1-3	.	TRBV19	TGTGCCAGTATCCCTAGAGGCAAATCCGGAAACACCATATATTTT	CASIPRGKSGNTIYF
TRBD2	TRBJ2-5	.	TRBV10-2	TGCGCCAGCGGTAGCGGGACCTGGGAGACCCAGTACTTC	CASGSGTWETQYF
.	TRBJ2-2	.	TRBV10-3	TGTGCCACTCATACCGGACAGTACACCGGGGAGCTGTTTTTT	CATHTGQYTGELFF
.	TRBJ2-7	.	TRBV5-6	TGTGCCAGCAGCTTACCAGGAAGCTCCTACGAGCAGTACTTC	CASSLPGSSYEQYF
.	TRBJ1-2	.	TRBV19	TGTGCCAGTAGTGTTAGCTTGGGCTACACCTTC	CASSVSLGYTF
.	TRBJ1-2	.	TRBV30	TGTGCCTGGAGTTATCGTTGGCATGGCTACACCTTC	CAWSYRWHGYTF
TRBD1	TRBJ1-5	few	TRBV7-7	TGTGCTAGCAGCTTAGGTCAATCAGGGGGTCCCAGGGCCCAGCATTTT	CASSLGQSGGPRAQHF
TRBD1	TRBJ2-3	.	TRBV27	TGTGCCAGCAGTTTAGGGGGACAGGGGTATACGCAGTATTTT	CASSLGGQGYTQYF
.	TRBJ1-2	.	TRBV19	TGTGCCAGTAGTATCCCTGACACGCTTATCTTTAACTATGGCTACACCTTC	CASSIPDTLIFNYGYTF
.	TRBJ2-7	.	TRBV3-1/TRBV3-2	TGTGCCAGCAGCCAAGAGGGGGGAACCTACGAGCAGTACTTC	CASSQEGGTYEQYF
.	TRBJ1-1	once	TRBV24-1	TGTGCCACCAGTAACAGGAACACTGAAGCTTTCTTT	CATSNRNTEAFF
TRBD1	TRBJ1-2	.	TRBV15	TGTGCCACCAGCCTGGGACAGCCGGCCACTTCCTACACCTTC	CATSLGQPATSYTF
TRBD1	TRBJ2-1	.	TRBV11-3	TGTGCCAGCAGCTTAGGAGGGGACAGGGAGGGTGAGCAGTTCTTC	CASSLGGDREGEQFF
.	TRBJ1-5	.	TRBV18	TGTGCCAGCTCACCTGGGGGCGGGAATCAGCCCCAGCATTTT	CASSPGGGNQPQHF
.	TRBJ1-1	.	TRBV6-6	TGTGCCAGCAGTTACAGCGGACAGACTAAGAACACTGAAGCTTTCTTT	CASSYSGQTKNTEAFF
.	TRBJ2-1	.	TRBV11-3	TGTGCCAGCAGCCTAGACTCATCGGGGCAGTTCTTC	CASSLDSSGQFF
.	TRBJ1-1	.	TRBV6-5	TGTGCCAGCAACCGACAGTCGAACACTGAAGCTTTCTTT	CASNRQSNTEAFF
.	TRBJ1-2	.	TRBV4-2	TGTGCCAGCAGCCAAGATAAGGGGAGGGGGGACTATGGCTACACCTTC	CASSQDKGRGDYGYTF
TRBD2	TRBJ2-7	few	TRBV2	TGTGCCAGCAGTAAGGGACTAGCGGGAGGGCAGTCCTACGAGCAGTACTTC	CASSKGLAGGQSYEQYF
.	TRBJ2-7	once	TRBV5-6	TGTGCCAGCAGACGAGGGGGTAGAGGGTTCGAGCAGTACTTC	CASRRGGRGFEQYF
TRBD2	TRBJ2-1	.	TRBV6-5	TGTGCCAGCAGTTATAGGGCGGGAGCCCCTAATGAGCAGTTCTTC	CASSYRAGAPNEQFF
TRBD2	TRBJ2-7	.	TRBV18	TGTGCCAGCTCCGCCGGGACTATCACCGAGCAGTACTTC	CASSAGTITEQYF
.	TRBJ1-1	few	TRBV11-3	TGTGCCAGCAGCTCCCTAGTGGACACTGAAGCTTTCTTT	CASSSLVDTEAFF
TRBD1	TRBJ2-5	.	TRBV7-6	TGTGCCAGCAGCATGGGGACAGGGGAACAAGAGACCCAGTACTTC	CASSMGTGEQETQYF
TRBD1	TRBJ1-6	.	TRBV7-2	TGTGCCAGCAGCCTCGGACAGGGAGTATACGGTTCACCCCTCCACTTT	CASSLGQGVYGSPLHF